A single sample is the source of the 23 T cell receptor beta chains below, sequenced in a study of a mutant IDH1 vaccine in newly diagnosed glioma. Here immunoSEQ multiplex PCR was the method, and the copy in TCRdb shows in-frame clones only, minus some. The sample has 98,000 or so clones, about 90% seen once. Time point here: baseline, week 1 (first vaccination visit). Treatment described: pre-vaccination baseline after standard-of-care therapy. Here the sequenced sample was PBMCs, taken from a glioma patient treated with radiotherapy, temozolomide or both. The receptors derive from a woman aged 45-65 years with glioma.

The genes are TRBV6-6 and TRBJ2-4; perhaps TRBD1 as D (6 bases). The CDR3 has 16 amino acids. Trimming cost V 4 bases and J 0 bases, with 13 bases left between them. The germline gives CDR1 MNHNY, CDR2 SVGAGI (reference sequence). This CDR3 reads CASSLTGNEAKNIQYF. The CDR3 DNA reads TGTGCCAGCAGTTTGACAGGCAATGAAGCCAAAAACATTCAGTACTTC.

This sequence joins TRBV6-5 and TRBJ2-5; D possibly corresponds to TRBD2 (5 bases). Germline V gene sequence: CDR1 MNHEY, CDR2 SVGAGI. The V end was cut by 3 bases, the J end by 2 bases, with 13 bases between. This CDR3 is 15 amino acids long. The CDR3 sequence: CASSYGRNSQETQYF. The CDR3 DNA reads TGTGCCAGCAGTTATGGGAGAAATAGTCAAGAGACCCAGTACTTC.

The chain has TRBV4-1 and TRBJ2-3, with D tentatively TRBD1 (5 bases). The CDR3 is made up of 14 amino acids. The germline V and J ends were trimmed by 4 bases and 2 bases, with 10 bases remaining between them. Germline-derived CDR1 and CDR2 are MGHRA and YSYEKL. As DNA, the CDR3 is TGCGCCAGCAGCCTTGACAGCGTCACAGATACGCAGTATTTT. Protein: CASSLDSVTDTQYF.

The CDR3 DNA reads as TGTGCCAGCAGCCAAAGGGGCAATGAGCAGTTCTTC. Protein sequence: CASSQRGNEQFF. V gene TRBV14 combines with J gene TRBJ2-1, with D possibly TRBD1 on 5 matching bases. The CDR3 contains 12 residues. The germline V gene encodes CDR1 SGHDN and CDR2 FVKESK. Trimming shortened V by 2 bases and J by 6 bases, and 5 bases separated the two germline ends.

This clone was detected once. The chain employs TRBV9 and TRBJ2-3, with D hard to call. The CDR3 is 16 amino acids. V was cut by 0 bases and J by 1 base, with 12 bases left in between. Germline CDR1 reads SGDLS; CDR2 reads YYNGEE. CDR3 sequence (DNA): TGTGCCAGCAGCGTAGGGCCGGGTTTGGGCACAGATACGCAGTATTTT. Its translation is CASSVGPGLGTDTQYF.

The rearrangement links TRBV13 to TRBJ2-1; no definite D call. Trimming removed 3 bases at V and 7 bases at J, with 10 bases between. Germline V gives CDR1 PRHDT, CDR2 FYEKMQ (reference sequence). CDR3 size: 13 residues. CDR3 in amino acids: CASSFDQQNEQFF. The CDR3 DNA follows: TGTGCCAGCAGCTTTGACCAGCAAAATGAGCAGTTCTTC.

This clone was counted once. The V call is TRBV7-8, the J call TRBJ2-3; 11 bases map to TRBD2. CDR3 length: 18 amino acids. Per the germline V gene, CDR1 is SGHVS and CDR2 is FQNEAQ. J gave up 5 bases and V 1 base, and 11 bases lay outside the gene matches. The CDR3 DNA sequence: TGTGCCAGCAGCTTAGGGACCTTACTAGCGGGAGAGGGAGATACGCAGTATTTT. It translates to CASSLGTLLAGEGDTQYF.

The genes are TRBV5-7 and TRBJ2-4, with 8 nucleotides matching TRBD1. TRBV5-7 is designated an ORF whose function remains uncertain. The CDR3 runs 15 residues. J was trimmed by 3 bases and V by 3 bases; bases with no gene match: 5. CDR3 in amino acids: CASSSQDRVKNIQYF. The CDR3 region has the DNA TGTGCCAGCAGCTCACAGGACAGGGTCAAAAACATTCAGTACTTC.

The chain is built from TRBV5-4 and TRBJ2-1; no definite D call. In germline, CDR1 is SGHNT, CDR2 YYREEE (reference sequence). The CDR3 length is 14 residues. Trimming pared 5 bases from V and 2 bases from J, leaving 11 bases between. CDR3: CASSLQGTYNEQFF. CDR3 coding DNA: TGTGCCAGCAGTCTACAAGGCACCTACAATGAGCAGTTCTTC.

V usage is TRBV11-3 and J usage is TRBJ2-3; D gene ambiguous. The CDR3 spans 14 residues. The germline CDR1 and CDR2 sequences are SGHNT and YENEEA. Trimming shortened V by 2 bases and J by 2 bases, and 8 bases separated the two germline ends. This CDR3 is CASSLSLTTDTQYF. The CDR3 region has the DNA TGTGCCAGCAGCTTATCGTTGACCACAGATACGCAGTATTTT. The variable domain in full, completed from reference TRBV11-3 and TRBJ2-3, reads EAGVVQSPRYKIIEKKQPVAFWCNPISGHNTLYWYLQNLGQGPELLIRYENEEAVDDSQLPKDRFSAERLKGVDSTLKIQPAELGDSAVYLCASSLSLTTDTQYFGPGTRLTVL.

This clone was counted between two and nine times. Here the CDR3 reads CASSPGPGAAAEAFF. In DNA form, the CDR3 reads TGTGCCAGCTCACCAGGCCCGGGGGCGGCCGCTGAAGCTTTCTTT. This chain uses TRBV18 with TRBJ1-1, with D perhaps matching TRBD1 (6 bases). Germline CDR1 KGHSH, CDR2 LQKENI. Trimming pared 2 bases from V and 6 bases from J, leaving 16 bases between. This CDR3 has 15 residues.

The chain combines TRBV9 with TRBJ1-6; 10 nucleotides match TRBD1. The CDR3 has 15 amino acids. V shed 2 bases and J 8 bases; nucleotides not matched to a gene: 4. Germline CDR1 SGDLS, CDR2 YYNGEE. The CDR3 here is CASSVLDRGDSPLHF. Written as DNA, the CDR3 is TGTGCCAGCAGCGTCCTGGACAGGGGGGATTCACCCCTCCACTTT.

The chain is built from TRBV6-1 and TRBJ1-6, with D unresolved. Trimming pared 2 bases from V and 7 bases from J, leaving 12 bases between. Looked up from germline, CDR1 is MNHNS and CDR2 is SASEGT. The CDR3 is 15 amino acids. CDR3 DNA: TGTGCCAGCAGTGAAAACCGATTGCCGAATTCACCCCTCCACTTT. It translates to CASSENRLPNSPLHF.

The table lists this clone with a few counts. V gene TRBV6-1 combines with J gene TRBJ1-2, with 7 bases identical to TRBD1. The CDR3 consists of 12 residues. V lost 10 bases, J lost 8 bases, and 10 bases stayed unmatched. Germline values: CDR1 MNHNS, CDR2 SASEGT. CDR3 in DNA: TGTGCCATCAAGGGGGCCAATGGAGGCTACACCTTC. As protein: CAIKGANGGYTF.

This chain connects TRBV5-4 to TRBJ2-5; the match to TRBD2 covers 13 bases. This CDR3 contains 15 residues. Germline V CDR1 and CDR2: SGHNT, YYREEE (reference sequence). V lost 2 bases to trimming and J lost 3 bases; unmatched junction nucleotides: 1. CDR3 DNA sequence: TGTGCCAGCAGCTTCGGACTAGCGGGGGAAGAGACCCAGTACTTC. Translated: CASSFGLAGEETQYF.

The chain couples TRBV30 to TRBJ2-7; D gene unclear. There are 11 residues in the CDR3. The V end lost 3 bases, the J end lost 7 bases, and 10 bases lay between the germline ends. The V gene's germline CDR1 is GTSNPN and CDR2 SVGIG (reference sequence). Here the CDR3 reads CAWSPDTEQYF. The DNA for the CDR3 is TGTGCCTGGAGCCCCGACACGGAGCAGTACTTC.

The chain employs TRBV6-5 and TRBJ2-7, with D unresolved. The CDR3 has 16 residues. Germline values: CDR1 MNHEY, CDR2 SVGAGI. Trimming removed 4 bases from V and 0 bases from J, with 16 bases in between. The CDR3 protein is CASSSPSSVSSYEQYF. DNA for the CDR3: TGTGCCAGCAGTTCCCCCAGCAGCGTAAGCTCCTACGAGCAGTACTTC.

The V gene is TRBV5-5, the J gene TRBJ1-3; no definite D call. This CDR3 region has 16 residues. V lost 1 base and J lost 1, with 12 bases in between. Germline-derived CDR1 and CDR2 are SGHKS and YYEKEE (reference sequence). CDR3 residues: CASSLLFSGSGNTIYF. The CDR3, as DNA: TGTGCCAGCAGCTTGCTGTTCTCGGGATCTGGAAACACCATATATTTT.

V and J are TRBV27 and TRBJ1-1; 7 nucleotides line up with TRBD1. J gave up 2 bases and V 4 bases, and 4 bases lay outside the gene matches. The CDR3 length is 14 residues. Looked up from germline, CDR1 is MNHEY and CDR2 is SMNVEV (reference sequence). The CDR3 loop reads CASSSTGTNTEAFF. The CDR3 region has the DNA TGTGCCAGCAGTTCGACAGGGACAAACACTGAAGCTTTCTTT.

This clone was picked up a small number of times. The chain couples TRBV2 to TRBJ1-2; 9 bases fit TRBD1. The junction had 3 bases not matched to a gene; V was cut back by 7 bases and J by 6 bases. CDR3 size: 12 residues. Looked up from germline, CDR1 is SNHLY and CDR2 is FYNNEI. For the CDR3, the DNA is TGTGCCAGCAAGCGGACAGGGGATGGCTACACCTTC. Encoded protein: CASKRTGDGYTF.

V and J are TRBV5-1 and TRBJ2-7, with a weak D call TRBD2 (6 bases). This CDR3 has 15 residues. V was trimmed by 7 bases and J by 0 bases, leaving 17 bases between them. Germline CDR1 is SGHRS and CDR2 is YFSETQ. The CDR3 loop is CASRATGLPSYEQYF. CDR3 nucleotides: TGCGCCAGCCGGGCGACCGGACTACCCTCCTACGAGCAGTACTTC.

This clone was seen more than once but under ten times. The J gene is TRBJ2-3, the V gene TRBV7-9; D unclear. Germline loops: CDR1 SEHNR, CDR2 FQNEAQ (reference sequence). Trimming shortened V by 1 base and J by 2 bases, and 1 base separated the two germline ends. The CDR3 has 12 amino acids. The CDR3 sequence: CASSLDTDTQYF. CDR3 in DNA: TGTGCCAGCAGCTTAGACACAGATACGCAGTATTTT.

The chain combines TRBV7-9 with TRBJ1-2, with a possible D match to TRBD1 (5 bases). Germline CDR1 SEHNR, CDR2 FQNEAQ (reference sequence). Deletions cut 3 bases from V and 6 bases from J, with 11 bases between. CDR3 length equals 13 residues. In nucleotides, the CDR3 is TGTGCCAGCAGCTTCCAGGGAAATCATGGCTACACCTTC. It specifies CASSFQGNHGYTF.